The T cell receptor (beta chain) described here comes from a study of T-cell memory formation after mild COVID-19. TCRdb processed the 5' RACE reads anew with MiXCR; each CDR3 protein has one entry. The sample includes roughly 68,000 distinct CDR3 sequences, 16% seen only once; the top ten take 31%. V shed 2 bases, J shed 5 bases, and the junction held 4 bases outside the gene matches. Germline V CDR1 and CDR2: MRHNA, SNTAGT. The CDR3 is 15 amino acids. A few counts support this clonotype. This clonotype was sampled from an adult woman who had mild COVID-19 (a few samples of this study predate the infection). Cell type and time point are not known. This chain uses TRBV6-4 with TRBJ2-3; 10 nucleotides agree with TRBD2. The sequencing input was PBMCs or a T cell subset sorted from them (not recorded which). CDR3 in amino acids: CASSDGAGGQDTQYF. Here the CDR3 DNA reads TGTGCCAGCAGTGACGGAGCGGGGGGGCAAGATACGCAGTATTTT.